These 27 T cell receptor beta chains were all obtained from the same sample, sequenced in a study of TIL therapy for anti-PD-1-resistant metastatic lung cancer. Time point meaning: pre-treatment sample, taken before nivolumab and TIL therapy. This was the immunoSEQ v3 assay. TCRdb's table, derived via immunoSEQ multiplex PCR, lists solely in-frame clones and lacks some. The sample has tens of thousands of clones, around 87% seen once; the top ten hold roughly 2.6%. This sample comprised blood, obtained at baseline. These receptors were collected from a person aged 25 to 80 with non-small cell lung cancer.

The chain carries TRBV30 and TRBJ2-1, with D possibly being TRBD1 (5 bases). Germline V gene lookup returns CDR1 GTSNPN and CDR2 SVGIG (reference sequence). V was clipped by 3 bases and J by 0 bases, with 9 bases between them. The CDR3 has 14 amino acids. This CDR3 is CAWRFDSSYNEQFF. In DNA form, the CDR3 reads TGTGCCTGGAGATTTGACAGCTCCTACAATGAGCAGTTCTTC.

The chain carries TRBV10-2 and TRBJ1-1; 10 bases are shared with TRBD1. Germline lookup yields CDR1 WSHSY and CDR2 SAAADI. There are 16 residues in the CDR3. The J segment lost 1 base and the V segment lost 3 bases, leaving 5 bases of the junction unmatched. Written as DNA, the CDR3 is TGCGCCAGCAGTGATTGGACAGGGGGGTCGAACACTGAAGCTTTCTTT. Residues: CASSDWTGGSNTEAFF.

The rearrangement joins TRBV27 to TRBJ2-7, with 9 bases that match TRBD1. The CDR3 totals 14 residues. V lost 1 base, J lost 2 bases, and 0 bases stayed unmatched. CDR1 MNHEY and CDR2 SMNVEV come from the germline V gene (reference sequence). CDR3 sequence: CASSLWTGAYEQYF. The CDR3 DNA reads TGTGCCAGCAGTTTATGGACAGGGGCCTACGAGCAGTACTTC.

The V and J genes are TRBV5-1 and TRBJ1-4, with 7 bases lining up with TRBD1. The CDR3 has 15 residues. The V segment lost 4 bases and the J segment 2 bases; nucleotides outside the gene matches: 5. CDR1 is SGHRS, CDR2 YFSETQ, per germline. The CDR3 region has the DNA TGCGCCAGCAGCCGCCAGACAGGGACTAATGAAAAACTGTTTTTT. Translated: CASSRQTGTNEKLFF.

The chain joins TRBV12-5 to TRBJ1-1, with D maybe TRBD1 (6 bases). The germline V and J ends were trimmed by 3 bases and 1 base, with 9 bases remaining between them. The germline CDR1 and CDR2 sequences are LGHNT and FRNRAP. This CDR3 spans 14 amino acids. The CDR3 DNA is TGTGCTAGTGGTTTCGGGGGGCCGAACACTGAAGCTTTCTTT. It specifies CASGFGGPNTEAFF.

The chain uses TRBV5-1 and TRBJ2-7; 9 bases fit TRBD1. The CDR3 covers 14 residues. Trimming removed 4 bases from V and 0 bases from J; junction bases left unmatched: 2. Germline V lookup: CDR1 SGHRS, CDR2 YFSETQ. CDR3 in amino acids: CASSQGQGSYEQYF. The CDR3 nucleotides are TGCGCCAGCAGCCAGGGACAGGGCTCCTACGAGCAGTACTTC.

V is TRBV14 and J is TRBJ2-1; D unresolved. CDR1 SGHDN and CDR2 FVKESK come from the germline V gene. V was cut by 4 bases and J by 8 bases, with 15 bases left in between. There are 14 residues in the CDR3. The CDR3 is CASSLSAKGHEQFF. CDR3 coding DNA: TGTGCCAGCAGCCTCTCAGCCAAAGGGCATGAGCAGTTCTTC.

This clone is a singleton in its sample. J is TRBJ2-1 and V is TRBV7-9; TRBD2 aligns across 11 bases. J gave up 10 bases and V 4 bases, and 9 bases lay outside the gene matches. The length of the CDR3 is 15 residues. The germline gives CDR1 SEHNR, CDR2 FQNEAQ (reference sequence). The CDR3 DNA reads as TGTGCCAGCAGCTCCTTAGCGGGAGGGCCGGGAGAGCAGTTCTTC. The encoded protein is CASSSLAGGPGEQFF.

The chain carries TRBV2 and TRBJ2-3; perhaps D is TRBD1 or TRBD2 (5 bases each). The CDR3 sequence is 15 residues long. The V gene's germline CDR1 is SNHLY and CDR2 FYNNEI. Trimming stripped 4 bases from V and 2 bases from J, with 13 bases between. CDR3 in amino acids: CASSVVGELTDTQYF. CDR3 DNA sequence: TGTGCCAGCAGTGTAGTGGGGGAGCTCACAGATACGCAGTATTTT.

The chain carries TRBV27 and TRBJ2-7, with 7 bases fitting TRBD2. V trimming: 6 bases; J trimming: 4 bases; junction bases outside the gene matches: 12. This CDR3 is built from 15 residues. CDR1 is MNHEY and CDR2 is SMNVEV in the germline V gene (reference sequence). The CDR3 reads CASRASSGRLYEQYF. The DNA of the CDR3 is TGTGCCAGCAGGGCCTCTAGCGGACGTCTATACGAGCAGTACTTC.

The V gene is TRBV10-1, the J gene TRBJ2-7, with 12 positions matching TRBD1. Germline V gene data show CDR1 as WNHNN and CDR2 as SYGVQD (reference sequence). The V segment lost 8 bases and the J segment 4 bases; nucleotides outside the gene matches: 6. The CDR3 runs to 14 residues. The DNA for the CDR3 is TGCGCCAGCCTAAAGGGACAGGGGGCTTACGAGCAGTACTTC. Translating it yields CASLKGQGAYEQYF.

This chain joins TRBV28 and TRBJ1-2; weak D call: TRBD1 (5 bases). CDR3 length: 11 residues. Germline lookup yields CDR1 MDHEN and CDR2 SYDVKM. The V gene lost 8 bases and the J gene lost 4 bases, with 8 bases spanning the gap. This CDR3 reads CASRGGYGYTF. The CDR3 nucleotides are TGTGCCAGCCGGGGGGGCTATGGCTACACCTTC.

The CDR3 region has the DNA TGTGCCAGCAGTTTAAGCCAGCTTAATCAGCCCCAGCATTTT. Protein sequence: CASSLSQLNQPQHF. V and J are TRBV28 and TRBJ1-5; no clear D. This CDR3 is 14 amino acids long. Trimming took 2 bases from V and 4 from J, leaving 9 bases between them. CDR1 is MDHEN and CDR2 is SYDVKM in the germline V gene.

The chain uses TRBV5-1 and TRBJ2-7, with 11 bases that match TRBD1. Per germline, CDR1 SGHRS and CDR2 YFSETQ. Losses at the gene ends were 3 bases for V and 12 bases for J; bases not matched to a gene: 11. This CDR3 is built from 14 residues. The CDR3 is CASSSGQGERGGYF. The CDR3 region has the DNA TGCGCCAGCAGCTCGGGACAGGGGGAAAGAGGAGGGTACTTC.

V gene TRBV7-9 combines with J gene TRBJ2-7, with TRBD2 matching 13 bases. The CDR3 is 14 amino acids. The V segment lost 5 bases and the J segment 4 bases; nucleotides outside the gene matches: 2. Germline CDR1 and CDR2: SEHNR and FQNEAQ (reference sequence). CDR3 residues: CASSGLAGEYEQYF. The CDR3, as DNA: TGTGCCAGCAGCGGACTAGCGGGAGAGTACGAGCAGTACTTC.

This chain joins TRBV30 and TRBJ1-5; D not resolved. The CDR3 has 14 residues. Trimming removed 4 bases from V and 4 bases from J, with 14 bases in between. The germline CDR1 and CDR2 sequences are GTSNPN and SVGIG (reference sequence). The CDR3 is CAWTSTGGNQPQHF. As DNA, the CDR3 is TGTGCCTGGACTTCGACGGGAGGGAATCAGCCCCAGCATTTT.

The chain is built from TRBV24-1 and TRBJ2-2; possibly TRBD2 for D (6 bases). Germline-derived CDR1 and CDR2 are KGHDR and SFDVKD. V lost 10 bases to trimming and J lost 4 bases, with 12 bases between them. The CDR3 is 13 residues long. CDR3 loop: CATRGIGTGELFF. The CDR3 nucleotides read TGTGCCACTCGGGGGATAGGCACCGGGGAGCTGTTTTTT.

This chain connects TRBV11-2 to TRBJ2-7; a possible D gene is TRBD2 (5 bases). Germline V gene data show CDR1 as SGHAT and CDR2 as FQNNGV. Between the trimmed V and J ends, which lost 1 base and 2 bases, there was a span of 9 bases. This CDR3 region has 14 residues. The CDR3 loop reads CASSLGGSPYEQYF. CDR3 DNA sequence: TGTGCCAGCAGCTTAGGCGGGTCCCCCTACGAGCAGTACTTC.

The chain has TRBV5-1 and TRBJ1-1; D is perhaps TRBD1 (6 bases). The CDR3 totals 14 residues. Germline values: CDR1 SGHRS, CDR2 YFSETQ. Trimming took 4 bases from V and 8 from J, leaving 18 bases between them. CDR3: CASSRTGALAEAFF. Here the CDR3 DNA reads TGCGCCAGCAGCCGTACGGGGGCTTTAGCGGAAGCTTTCTTT.

The J gene is TRBJ2-6, the V gene TRBV9; a weak D match, TRBD1 (5 bases). Germline V gene sequence: CDR1 SGDLS, CDR2 YYNGEE. CDR3 length equals 16 residues. V was trimmed by 0 bases and J by 2 bases, leaving 9 bases between them. The CDR3 DNA reads as TGTGCCAGCAGCGTAGGCAGGGTCACTGGGGCCAACGTCCTGACTTTC. It is translated as CASSVGRVTGANVLTF.

The V and J genes are TRBV19 and TRBJ1-4; D gene uncertain. Germline CDR1 reads LNHDA; CDR2 reads SQIVND (reference sequence). V shed 5 bases and J shed 4 bases, with 11 bases lying between them. This CDR3 region has 14 residues. CDR3 sequence (DNA): TGTGCCAGTAGTGCGACGGCCAATAATGAAAAACTGTTTTTT. This encodes CASSATANNEKLFF.

The chain employs TRBV18 and TRBJ1-5; the D gene is possibly TRBD1 (6 bases). Germline V gives CDR1 KGHSH, CDR2 LQKENI. Trimming pared 3 bases from V and 2 bases from J, leaving 14 bases between. CDR3 length: 16 amino acids. The chain's CDR3 is CASSPVSGAGNQPQHF. DNA of the CDR3: TGTGCCAGCTCACCGGTTTCAGGGGCAGGCAATCAGCCCCAGCATTTT.

The chain links TRBV9 to TRBJ1-5; maybe TRBD1 (5 bases). Germline loops: CDR1 SGDLS, CDR2 YYNGEE. Trimming shortened V by 3 bases and J by 0 bases, and 10 bases separated the two germline ends. The CDR3 is made up of 15 amino acids. The CDR3 loop is CASSAEGLSNQPQHF. CDR3 sequence (DNA): TGTGCCAGCAGCGCCGAGGGACTTAGCAATCAGCCCCAGCATTTT.

In DNA form, the CDR3 reads TGTGCCAGTAGAGCCAGTAGCACAGATACGCAGTATTTT. This encodes CASRASSTDTQYF. The rearrangement joins TRBV19 to TRBJ2-3; no definite D call. The V end lost 6 bases, the J end lost 0 bases, and 7 bases lay between the germline ends. This CDR3 spans 13 amino acids. The V gene's germline CDR1 is LNHDA and CDR2 SQIVND (reference sequence).

The chain combines TRBV7-7 with TRBJ1-1; no clear D gene. V gave up 2 bases and J gave up 1 base, with 14 bases separating them. CDR3 length: 16 amino acids. Germline V gives CDR1 SSHAT, CDR2 FNYEAQ (reference sequence). The CDR3 loop is CASSLIVGQKNTEAFF. In DNA form, the CDR3 reads TGTGCCAGCAGCTTAATTGTTGGTCAGAAGAACACTGAAGCTTTCTTT. The full variable domain, its missing parts supplied by reference TRBV7-7 and TRBJ1-1, is GAGVSQSPRYKVTKRGQDVTLRCDPISSHATLYWYQQALGQGPEFLTYFNYEAQPDKSGLPSDRFSAERPEGSISTLTIQRTEQRDSAMYRCASSLIVGQKNTEAFFGQGTRLTVV.

The chain couples TRBV6-5 to TRBJ1-6, with no clear D. Germline lookup yields CDR1 MNHEY and CDR2 SVGAGI. V shed 2 bases and J shed 10 bases, with 6 bases lying between them. The CDR3 contains 12 residues. The CDR3, as DNA: TGTGCCAGCAGTTACGGCGCATCACCCCTCCACTTT. The encoded protein is CASSYGASPLHF.

In this sample, this clone turned up once. The chain joins TRBV7-8 to TRBJ2-2; D possibly uses TRBD1 or TRBD2 (5 bases each). The V end was cut by 6 bases, the J end by 8 bases, with 16 bases between. The germline CDR1 and CDR2 sequences are SGHVS and FQNEAQ. This CDR3 has 14 residues. The CDR3 coding sequence is TGTGCCAGCAGACCGGGGCCCTCGATAGGGGAGCTGTTTTTT. Its protein product is CASRPGPSIGELFF. The full variable domain, completed using reference TRBV7-8 and TRBJ2-2, is GAGVSQSPRYKVAKRGQDVALRCDPISGHVSLFWYQQALGQGPEFLTYFQNEAQLDKSGLPSDRFFAERPEGSVSTLKIQRTQQEDSAVYLCASRPGPSIGELFFGEGSRLTVL.